The present T cell receptor beta chain was sequenced within a study of shared clonotypes between healthy human individuals (dated by TCRdb to 2019 to 2021). Study-level background: Three men and two women, aged 18 to 49 years, made up the cohort. Different laboratories and diverse techniques were used to prepare libraries and sequence TCR repertoires, to increase sequencing depth and limit assay-specific biases. For each donor, CD4 naive and CD4 memory were each given three plates, CD8 naive was given two plates, and CD8 memory was given one plate. Each donor's leukapheresis produced roughly between roughly 0.85 and 9 billion PBMCs. Blood TCR repertoires of roughly 5 healthy adults were deeply sequenced to estimate repertoire size and the extent of clonotype sharing between individuals. Study-wide findings and limitations: Incomplete sequencing was indicated by rarefaction of sorted-subset datasets, despite the large sequencing depth. Based on pairwise subsampling, the degree of clonotype sharing among donors was expected to be affected by sequencing depth. Across a handful of donors, roughly 5.4% of naive CD4, approximately 3.6% of naive CD8, about 2.3% of memory CD4, and over 0.35% of memory CD8 clonotypes were shared. Higher generation probabilities were observed for clonotypes shared by all four sorted-subset donors than for non-shared clonotypes. Naive subsets generally had larger estimated clonotype richness than memory subsets did. Sampling was restricted to blood, and TCR repertoires in tissue are likely to differ from TCR repertoires in blood. The genetic and exposure-history diversity represented was limited by the small number of donors.

The donors were healthy, HIV-negative adults with no recently reported acute infections or vaccinations. Only Caucasian adults living in Nashville, Tennessee, USA were represented among the donors. Magnetic negative selection was used to enrich CD4+ T cells, after which naive cells were positively selected on CD45RA and the negative fraction became the memory subset. Blood was collected by leukapheresis, and PBMCs were isolated by Ficoll-Histopaque density gradient centrifugation and then cryopreserved in liquid nitrogen vapor phase. Analytical flow cytometry was used to check the purity and quantity of each magnetically sorted T cell population. Genomic DNA was isolated from each sorted fraction and quantified by UV absorbance on a Nanodrop 2000c. The CDR3 numbers 13 residues from cysteine through phenylalanine. The DNA shown is the 39-base CDR3, in frame from base 1. From a lookup of the germline V gene, CDR1 and CDR2 are SGHRS and YFSETQ. The germline ends are 11 bases apart after V is trimmed by 1 base and J by 6 bases.

TCR CDR3 regions were amplified from genomic DNA by multiplex PCR using the deep immunoSEQ assay. Extracted genomic DNA from each cell subset was spread evenly across all wells of several immunoSEQ 96-well plates, with each plate serving as a replicate. Each replicate PCR for sorted subsets received roughly 0.2 ug genomic DNA, equal to 28,000 or so T cell genomes. The purified libraries were quantified using a Qubit 3.0 fluorometer, sized with a Bioanalyzer 2100, and then quantified again using the KAPA Library Quantification kit. A separate single-read 150-cycle Illumina NextSeq 550 flow cell was used to sequence each immunoSEQ 96-well plate. Regarding the original processing steps: Because the immunoSEQ output included only junctional sequences and no quality scores, the filtering could not be the same as the filtering used for full-length reads. Sequences were annotated with PyIR, a Python wrapper for IgBLAST v1.9, using IMGT germline references to assign V/J genes and CDR3. Any read was removed if the V/J assignment was weak (E-value above 1e-6), the CDR3 was missing, or the read contained stop codons, out-of-frame junctions, or ambiguous translated residues. V3J clonotypes were defined as sequences sharing the same inferred V gene, J gene, and CDR3 amino acid sequence. The percentage overlap between two repertoires was calculated by dividing the number of shared unique clonotypes by the size of the smaller repertoire. Richness of each repertoire was evaluated using RTK rarefaction, the Chao1 estimator, and Recon v2.1 estimates of unobserved clonotypes. OLGA was used to compute generation probabilities for all TCRbeta clonotypes that the gDNA method yielded from a few donors. TCRdb limited this immuneACCESS table to in-frame rearrangements with V and J called. A share of clones is missing; checked studies link under half to unresolved V genes, and the rest is unexplained. The V and J calls and clone size were taken over from that table, and D and trimming were inferred from the DNA. The sample includes under 1,900,000 clones, with 97% to 99% observed a single time. The ten largest clonotypes hold approximately 0.4% of the sample.

Remarks on this clone: Its antigen remains undetermined. The record has no base qualities; no much larger clone is one base away. Other DNA sequences in this specimen translate into the identical CDR3.

The sequence derives from a young man in good health. The chain is encoded by TRBV5-1 joined to TRBJ2-7, with TRBD1 as a weak D call on 5 bases. Sample: naive CD4+ T cells sorted from blood. The sample's cell subset or site, from its label and the paper: CD45RA+ positively selected. The nucleotide sequence reads as follows: TGCGCCAGCAGCTTGAGGGGCCAGGGCGAGCAGTACTTC. Translated, this gives CASSLRGQGEQYF.